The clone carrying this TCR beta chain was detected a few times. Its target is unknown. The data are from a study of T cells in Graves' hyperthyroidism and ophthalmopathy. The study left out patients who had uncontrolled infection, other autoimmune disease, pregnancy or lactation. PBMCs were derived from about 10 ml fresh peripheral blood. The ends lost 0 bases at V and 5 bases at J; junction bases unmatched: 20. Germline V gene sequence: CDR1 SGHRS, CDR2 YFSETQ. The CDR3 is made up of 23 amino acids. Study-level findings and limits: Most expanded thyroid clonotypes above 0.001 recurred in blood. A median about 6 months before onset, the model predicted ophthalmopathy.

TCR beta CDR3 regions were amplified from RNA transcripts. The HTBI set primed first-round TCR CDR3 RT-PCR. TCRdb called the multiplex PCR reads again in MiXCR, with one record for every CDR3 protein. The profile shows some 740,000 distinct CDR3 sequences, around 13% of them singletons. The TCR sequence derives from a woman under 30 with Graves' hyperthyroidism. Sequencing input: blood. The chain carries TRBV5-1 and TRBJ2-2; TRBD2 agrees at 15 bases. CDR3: CASSLVEFGWTSGRARGTGELFF. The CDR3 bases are TGCGCCAGCAGCTTGGTCGAGTTCGGCTGGACTAGCGGGAGGGCGCGAGGGACCGGGGAGCTGTTTTTT.